Presented here are 16 T cell receptor beta chains from one specimen sequenced in a study of T cell responses to AZD1222 COVID-19 vaccine. Generated by immunoSEQ multiplex PCR, the TCRdb table keeps only in-frame clones and is missing some. Here the sample spans roughly 120,000 clones, around 93% being singletons. The sequenced sample was peripheral blood, obtained 28 days after the second AZD1222 dose. These receptors originate from an adult who received the AZD1222 COVID-19 vaccine.

This chain links TRBV5-1 with TRBJ2-5; the match to TRBD1 covers 8 bases. The CDR3 totals 13 residues. Per the germline V gene, CDR1 is SGHRS and CDR2 is YFSETQ. The junction had 2 bases not matched to a gene; V was cut back by 4 bases and J by 3 bases. For the CDR3, the DNA is TGCGCCAGCAGCCCGACAGGGGAAGAGACCCAGTACTTC. It encodes CASSPTGEETQYF. The entire variable domain, with the rest obtained from reference TRBV5-1 and TRBJ2-5, is as follows: KAGVTQTPRYLIKTRGQQVTLSCSPISGHRSVSWYQQTPGQGLQFLFEYFSETQRNKGNFPGRFSGRQFSNSRSEMNVSTLELGDSALYLCASSPTGEETQYFGPGTRLLVL.

This clone was observed a single time. V is TRBV5-4 and J is TRBJ2-7, with 7 bases lining up with TRBD1. The trim removed 5 bases at V and 2 bases at J, leaving 7 bases unmatched. The CDR3 loop spans 14 amino acids. Germline V CDR1 and CDR2: SGHNT, YYREEE (reference sequence). The CDR3 DNA reads as TGTGCCAGCAGTTCCGGGACAGATCCCTACGAGCAGTACTTC. Protein: CASSSGTDPYEQYF.

The chain is built from TRBV12-3 or TRBV12-4 and TRBJ1-1; D ambiguous. The CDR3 covers 11 residues. V dropped 1 base and J dropped 11 bases, with 8 bases sitting between them. CDR3 nucleotide sequence: TGTGCCAGCAGTTTAGGCAGAAACGCTTTCTTT. It encodes CASSLGRNAFF.

In its sample, this clone was seen once. The chain couples TRBV28 to TRBJ1-1, with unresolved D. From germline, CDR1 is MDHEN and CDR2 SYDVKM. The CDR3 has 11 amino acids. The V gene lost 11 bases and the J gene lost 1 base, with 8 bases spanning the gap. The CDR3 region has the DNA TGTGCCGGCGTGACGAACACTGAAGCTTTCTTT. Amino acids: CAGVTNTEAFF.

V and J are TRBV14 and TRBJ2-7; D might be TRBD1 (6 bases). Germline V CDR1 and CDR2: SGHDN, FVKESK. With 1 base removed from V and 6 bases from J, the gap between germline ends came to 13 bases. This CDR3 is built from 14 residues. The CDR3 region has the DNA TGTGCCAGCAGCCAAGCTGGAGGCAGGGGCGAGCAGTACTTC. Protein product: CASSQAGGRGEQYF.

The CDR3 sequence is CASSRDYNSGNTIYF. The CDR3 nucleotides read TGTGCCAGTAGCCGGGACTACAACTCTGGAAACACCATATATTTT. The chain recombines TRBV19 with TRBJ1-3; perhaps TRBD1 as D (5 bases). V was clipped by 6 bases and J by 0 bases, with 12 bases between them. The CDR3 loop spans 15 amino acids. Germline values: CDR1 LNHDA, CDR2 SQIVND (reference sequence).

This chain links TRBV10-3 with TRBJ2-2; 7 bases agree with TRBD1. Per germline, CDR1 ENHRY and CDR2 SYGVKD. CDR3 length: 15 amino acids. Trimming took 4 bases from V and 3 from J; bases not matched to a gene: 5. CDR3 nucleotide sequence: TGTGCCATCAGTGGACAGGGTAGGGACACCGGGGAGCTGTTTTTT. Its translation is CAISGQGRDTGELFF.

The chain links TRBV3-1 (or the pseudogene TRBV3-2) to TRBJ2-5; D ambiguous. Germline CDR1 and CDR2: LGHDT and YNNKEL (reference sequence). The V and J ends lost 7 bases and 5 bases respectively, with 11 bases between them. The length of the CDR3 is 12 residues. CDR3 DNA: TGTGCCAGCACTACGGATTGGGAGACCCAGTACTTC. Translated: CASTTDWETQYF.

CDR3 nucleotides: TGTGCCAGCAGCTTGGAGCGGGGGGTTGGAGAGACCCAGTACTTC. It codes for CASSLERGVGETQYF. The chain links TRBV5-4 to TRBJ2-5, with 9 bases aligning to TRBD2. The CDR3 has 15 residues. V was clipped by 0 bases and J by 4 bases; unmatched bases: 4. The V gene's germline CDR1 is SGHNT and CDR2 YYREEE (reference sequence).

V usage is TRBV12-3 or TRBV12-4 and J usage is TRBJ1-1; 11 nucleotides align to TRBD1. The V segment lost 8 bases and the J segment 8 bases; nucleotides outside the gene matches: 4. The CDR3 extends over 12 amino acids. The CDR3 reads CASGDRGGEAFF. CDR3 DNA sequence: TGTGCCAGCGGGGACAGGGGGGGAGAAGCTTTCTTT.

The chain carries TRBV27 and TRBJ2-2; 8 bases map to TRBD1. CDR3 length: 13 amino acids. CDR1 and CDR2 (germline): MNHEY, SMNVEV (reference sequence). The V and J ends lost 6 bases and 6 bases, in that order; junction bases with no gene match: 3. CDR3 sequence: CASSWDRPGELFF. The CDR3 DNA reads TGTGCCAGCAGCTGGGACAGGCCCGGGGAGCTGTTTTTT.

V gene TRBV7-8 combines with J gene TRBJ1-5, with 9 bases matching TRBD1. Per the germline V gene, CDR1 is SGHVS and CDR2 is FQNEAQ. The CDR3 spans 18 residues. With 3 bases clipped from V and 0 bases from J, the junction kept 9 bases outside the gene matches. As DNA, the CDR3 is TGTGCCAGCAGCTTTTCGGGACAGGGAATTAATAGCAATCAGCCCCAGCATTTT. Amino acids: CASSFSGQGINSNQPQHF.

The genes are TRBV4-1 and TRBJ2-2, with 8 positions matching TRBD2. The CDR3 is made up of 16 amino acids. CDR1 MGHRA and CDR2 YSYEKL come from the germline V gene. The J segment lost 4 bases and the V segment lost 0 bases, leaving 4 bases of the junction unmatched. The CDR3, as DNA: TGCGCCAGCAGCCAAGAGGGGGCGGGGGGCACCGGGGAGCTGTTTTTT. Encoded protein: CASSQEGAGGTGELFF.

This CDR3 is CASSTTRGPPGELFF. Written as DNA, the CDR3 is TGTGCCAGCAGCACAACCCGGGGGCCCCCCGGGGAGCTGTTTTTT. The V call is TRBV7-9, the J call TRBJ2-2; D assignment may be TRBD1 or TRBD2 (6 bases each). CDR1 and CDR2 (germline): SEHNR, FQNEAQ (reference sequence). With 5 bases removed from V and 6 bases from J, the gap between germline ends came to 16 bases. The CDR3 is made up of 15 amino acids.

J is TRBJ2-1 and V is TRBV6-5; TRBD1 aligns across 8 bases. V dropped 6 bases and J dropped 9; count of bases not matched to a gene: 7. There are 13 residues in the CDR3. Germline V gives CDR1 MNHEY, CDR2 SVGAGI. The CDR3 DNA is TGTGCCAGCAGACAGACAGGGGAGACTGAGCAGTTCTTC. This codes for CASRQTGETEQFF.

The chain employs TRBV14 and TRBJ1-4; D possibly corresponds to TRBD1 (5 bases). Trimming removed 1 base from V and 8 bases from J, with 11 bases in between. CDR3 length: 14 amino acids. Germline V gene sequence: CDR1 SGHDN, CDR2 FVKESK. The CDR3 protein is CASSQGGGVEKLFF. In DNA form, the CDR3 reads TGTGCCAGCAGCCAAGGTGGGGGAGTGGAAAAACTGTTTTTT. Variable domain in full (rest from reference TRBV14 and TRBJ1-4): EAGVTQFPSHSVIEKGQTVTLRCDPISGHDNLYWYRRVMGKEIKFLLHFVKESKQDESGMPNNRFLAERTGGTYSTLKVQPAELEDSGVYFCASSQGGGVEKLFFGSGTQLSVL.